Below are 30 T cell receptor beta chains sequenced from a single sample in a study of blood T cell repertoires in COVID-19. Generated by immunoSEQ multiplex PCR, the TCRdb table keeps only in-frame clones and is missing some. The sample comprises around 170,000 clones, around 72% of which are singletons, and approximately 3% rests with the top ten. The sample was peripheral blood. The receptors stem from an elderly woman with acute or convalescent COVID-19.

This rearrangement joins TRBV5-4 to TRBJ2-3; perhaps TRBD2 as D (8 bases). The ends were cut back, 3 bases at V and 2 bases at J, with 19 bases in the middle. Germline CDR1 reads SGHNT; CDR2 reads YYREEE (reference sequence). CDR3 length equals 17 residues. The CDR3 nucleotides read TGTGCCAGCAGCTGGGACAGATTAGCGGGGATCACAGATACGCAGTATTTT. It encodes CASSWDRLAGITDTQYF.

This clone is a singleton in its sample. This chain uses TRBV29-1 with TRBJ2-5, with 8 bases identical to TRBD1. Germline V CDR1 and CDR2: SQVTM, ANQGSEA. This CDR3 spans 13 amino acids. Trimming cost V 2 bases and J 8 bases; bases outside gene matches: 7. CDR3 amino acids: CSVERLQGATQYF. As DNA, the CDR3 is TGCAGCGTTGAAAGGTTGCAGGGGGCTACCCAGTACTTC. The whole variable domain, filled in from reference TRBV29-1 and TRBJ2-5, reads SAVISQKPSRDICQRGTSLTIQCQVDSQVTMMFWYRQQPGQSLTLIATANQGSEATYESGFVIDKFPISRPNLTFSTLTVSNMSPEDSSIYLCSVERLQGATQYFGPGTRLLVL.

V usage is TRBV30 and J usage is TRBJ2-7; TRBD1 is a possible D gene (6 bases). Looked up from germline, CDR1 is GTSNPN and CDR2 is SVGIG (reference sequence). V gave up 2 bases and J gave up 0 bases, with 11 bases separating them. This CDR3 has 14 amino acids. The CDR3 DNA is TGTGCCTGGAGTAAGGACAGCACCTCCTACGAGCAGTACTTC. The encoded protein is CAWSKDSTSYEQYF.

The CDR3 is CATSRGRNQPQHF. Here the CDR3 DNA reads TGTGCCACCAGTAGGGGTCGCAATCAGCCCCAGCATTTT. This chain uses TRBV24-1 with TRBJ1-5; D is perhaps TRBD1 (5 bases). The CDR3 is 13 amino acids. Trimming took 6 bases from V and 2 from J, leaving 7 bases between them. Germline-derived CDR1 and CDR2 are KGHDR and SFDVKD.

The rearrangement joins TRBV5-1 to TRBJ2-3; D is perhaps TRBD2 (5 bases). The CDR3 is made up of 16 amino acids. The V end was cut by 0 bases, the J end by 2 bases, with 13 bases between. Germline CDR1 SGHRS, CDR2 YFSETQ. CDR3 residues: CASSLVAGLPTDTQYF. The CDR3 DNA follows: TGCGCCAGCAGCTTGGTGGCGGGCCTGCCCACAGATACGCAGTATTTT. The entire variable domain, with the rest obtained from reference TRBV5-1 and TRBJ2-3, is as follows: KAGVTQTPRYLIKTRGQQVTLSCSPISGHRSVSWYQQTPGQGLQFLFEYFSETQRNKGNFPGRFSGRQFSNSRSEMNVSTLELGDSALYLCASSLVAGLPTDTQYFGPGTRLTVL.

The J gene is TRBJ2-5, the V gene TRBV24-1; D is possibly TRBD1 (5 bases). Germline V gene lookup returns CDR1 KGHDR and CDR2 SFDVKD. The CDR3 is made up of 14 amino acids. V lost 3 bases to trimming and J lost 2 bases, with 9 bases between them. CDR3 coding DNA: TGTGCCACCAGTGATAATGGGGCACAAGAGACCCAGTACTTC. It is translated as CATSDNGAQETQYF.

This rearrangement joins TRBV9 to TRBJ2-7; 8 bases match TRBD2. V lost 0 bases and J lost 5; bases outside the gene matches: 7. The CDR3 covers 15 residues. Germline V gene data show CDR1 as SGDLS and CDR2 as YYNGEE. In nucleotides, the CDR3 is TGTGCCAGCAGCGTAGACGAGCGGGAGATCGACGAGCAGTACTTC. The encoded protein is CASSVDEREIDEQYF.

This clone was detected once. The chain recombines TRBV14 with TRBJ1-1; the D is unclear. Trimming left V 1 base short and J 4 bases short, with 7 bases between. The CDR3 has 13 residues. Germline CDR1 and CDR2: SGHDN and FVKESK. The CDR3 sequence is CASSQGLLTEAFF. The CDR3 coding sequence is TGTGCCAGCAGCCAAGGACTGCTCACTGAAGCTTTCTTT.

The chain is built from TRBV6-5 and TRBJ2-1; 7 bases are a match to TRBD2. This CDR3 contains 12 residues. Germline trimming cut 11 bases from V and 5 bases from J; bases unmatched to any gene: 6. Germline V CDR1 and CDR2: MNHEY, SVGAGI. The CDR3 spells CAARDYHNEQFF. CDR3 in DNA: TGTGCCGCGCGGGACTACCACAATGAGCAGTTCTTC.

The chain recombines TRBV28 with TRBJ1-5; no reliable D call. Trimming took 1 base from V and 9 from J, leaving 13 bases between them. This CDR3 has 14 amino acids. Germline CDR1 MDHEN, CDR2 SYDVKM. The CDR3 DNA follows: TGTGCCAGCAGTTTATCACAGCTCCAGGTGCCCCAGCATTTT. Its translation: CASSLSQLQVPQHF. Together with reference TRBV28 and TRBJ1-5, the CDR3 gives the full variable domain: DVKVTQSSRYLVKRTGEKVFLECVQDMDHENMFWYRQDPGLGLRLIYFSYDVKMKEKGDIPEGYSVSREKKERFSLILESASTNQTSMYLCASSLSQLQVPQHFGDGTRLSIL.

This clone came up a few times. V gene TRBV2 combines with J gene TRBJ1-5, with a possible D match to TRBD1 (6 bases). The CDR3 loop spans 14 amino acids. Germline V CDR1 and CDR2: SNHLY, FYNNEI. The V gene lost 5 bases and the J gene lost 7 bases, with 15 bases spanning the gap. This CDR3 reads CASSLQGAAQPQHF. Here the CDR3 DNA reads TGTGCCAGCAGTTTACAGGGCGCCGCGCAGCCCCAGCATTTT. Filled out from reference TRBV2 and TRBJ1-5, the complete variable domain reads EPEVTQTPSHQVTQMGQEVILRCVPISNHLYFYWYRQILGQKVEFLVSFYNNEISEKSEIFDDQFSVERPDGSNFTLKIRSTKLEDSAMYFCASSLQGAAQPQHFGDGTRLSIL.

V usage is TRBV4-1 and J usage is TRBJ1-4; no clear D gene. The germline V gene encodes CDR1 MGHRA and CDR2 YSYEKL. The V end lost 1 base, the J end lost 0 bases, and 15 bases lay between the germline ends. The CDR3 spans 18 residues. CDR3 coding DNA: TGCGCCAGCAGCCAAGCAGGTCAACGGGGAGCAACTAATGAAAAACTGTTTTTT. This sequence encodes CASSQAGQRGATNEKLFF.

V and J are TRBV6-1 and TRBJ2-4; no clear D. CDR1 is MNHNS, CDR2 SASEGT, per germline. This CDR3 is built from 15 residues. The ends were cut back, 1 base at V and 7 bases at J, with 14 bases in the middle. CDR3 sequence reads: CASSEEIDSPNIQYF. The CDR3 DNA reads TGTGCCAGCAGTGAAGAAATTGACTCTCCGAACATTCAGTACTTC.

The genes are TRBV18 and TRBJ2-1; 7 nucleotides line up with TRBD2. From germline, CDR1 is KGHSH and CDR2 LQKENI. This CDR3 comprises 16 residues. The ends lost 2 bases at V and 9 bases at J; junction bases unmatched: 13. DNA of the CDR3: TGTGCCAGCTCACCAGCCGGGGACGGGGGGAGAGGTGAGCAGTTCTTC. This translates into CASSPAGDGGRGEQFF.

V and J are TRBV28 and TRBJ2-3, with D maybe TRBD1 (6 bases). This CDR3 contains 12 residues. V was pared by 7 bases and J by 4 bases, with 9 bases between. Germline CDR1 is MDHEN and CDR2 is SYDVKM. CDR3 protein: CASTDSSDTQYF. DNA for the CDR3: TGTGCCAGCACGGACAGTTCAGATACGCAGTATTTT.

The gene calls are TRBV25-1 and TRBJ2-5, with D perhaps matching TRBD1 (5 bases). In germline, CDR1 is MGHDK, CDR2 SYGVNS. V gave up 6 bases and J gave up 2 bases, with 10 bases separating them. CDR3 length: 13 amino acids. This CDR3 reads CASRRQPQETQYF. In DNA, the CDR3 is TGTGCCAGCAGGAGACAGCCACAAGAGACCCAGTACTTC.

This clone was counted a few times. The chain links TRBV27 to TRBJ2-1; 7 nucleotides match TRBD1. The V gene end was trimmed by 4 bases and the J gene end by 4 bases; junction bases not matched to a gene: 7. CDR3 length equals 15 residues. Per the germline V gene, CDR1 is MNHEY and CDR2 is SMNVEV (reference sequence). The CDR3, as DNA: TGTGCCAGCAGTTCCGCCGGGACAGCTTACAATGAGCAGTTCTTC. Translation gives CASSSAGTAYNEQFF.

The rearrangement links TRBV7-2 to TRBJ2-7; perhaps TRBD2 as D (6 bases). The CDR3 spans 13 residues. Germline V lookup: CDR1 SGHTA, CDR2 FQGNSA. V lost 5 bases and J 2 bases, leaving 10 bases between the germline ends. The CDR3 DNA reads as TGTGCCAGCAGCGGAGGGATAACCTACGAGCAGTACTTC. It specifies CASSGGITYEQYF.

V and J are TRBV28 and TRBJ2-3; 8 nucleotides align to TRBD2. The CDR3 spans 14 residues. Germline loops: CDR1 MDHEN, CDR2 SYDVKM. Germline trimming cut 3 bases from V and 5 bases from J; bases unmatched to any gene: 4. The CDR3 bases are TGTGCCAGCAGTTTTCTAGCGGGTGGAGATACGCAGTATTTT. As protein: CASSFLAGGDTQYF.

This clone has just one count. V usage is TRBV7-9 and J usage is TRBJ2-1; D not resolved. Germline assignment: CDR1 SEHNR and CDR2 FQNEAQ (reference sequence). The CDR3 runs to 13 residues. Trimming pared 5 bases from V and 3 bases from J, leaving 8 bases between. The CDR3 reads CASSGDFYNEQFF. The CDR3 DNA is TGTGCCAGCAGCGGAGACTTCTACAATGAGCAGTTCTTC.

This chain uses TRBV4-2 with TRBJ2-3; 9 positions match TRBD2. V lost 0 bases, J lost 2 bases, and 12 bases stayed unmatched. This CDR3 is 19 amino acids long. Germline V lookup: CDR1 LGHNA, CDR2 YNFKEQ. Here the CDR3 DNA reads TGTGCCAGCAGCCAAGATTTGATCTGGGCGGGAGGGCCCACAGATACGCAGTATTTT. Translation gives CASSQDLIWAGGPTDTQYF.

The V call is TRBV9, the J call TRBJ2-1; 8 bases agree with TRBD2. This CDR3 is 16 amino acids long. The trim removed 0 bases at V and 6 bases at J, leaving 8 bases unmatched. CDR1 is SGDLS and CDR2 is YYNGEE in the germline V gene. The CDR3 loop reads CASSVVPTGGVNEQFF. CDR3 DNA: TGTGCCAGCAGCGTAGTCCCTACGGGAGGGGTCAATGAGCAGTTCTTC.

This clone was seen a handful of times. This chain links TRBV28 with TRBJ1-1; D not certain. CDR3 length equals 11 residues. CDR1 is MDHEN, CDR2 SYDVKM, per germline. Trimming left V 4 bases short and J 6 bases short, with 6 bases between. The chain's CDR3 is CASSSQAEAFF. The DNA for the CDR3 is TGTGCCAGCAGTTCTCAGGCTGAAGCTTTCTTT. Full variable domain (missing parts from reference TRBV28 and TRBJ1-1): DVKVTQSSRYLVKRTGEKVFLECVQDMDHENMFWYRQDPGLGLRLIYFSYDVKMKEKGDIPEGYSVSREKKERFSLILESASTNQTSMYLCASSSQAEAFFGQGTRLTVV.

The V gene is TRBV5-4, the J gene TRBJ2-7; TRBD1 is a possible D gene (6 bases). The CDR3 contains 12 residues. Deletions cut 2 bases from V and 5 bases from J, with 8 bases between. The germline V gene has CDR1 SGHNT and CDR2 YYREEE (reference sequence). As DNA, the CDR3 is TGTGCCAGCAGCTTTAAGGGGGACGAGCAGTACTTC. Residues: CASSFKGDEQYF.

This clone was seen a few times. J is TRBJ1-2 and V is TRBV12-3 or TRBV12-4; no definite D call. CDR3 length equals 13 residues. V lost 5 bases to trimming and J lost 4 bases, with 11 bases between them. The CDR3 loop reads CASSVQTGYGYTF. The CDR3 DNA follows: TGTGCCAGCAGTGTACAAACGGGCTATGGCTACACCTTC.

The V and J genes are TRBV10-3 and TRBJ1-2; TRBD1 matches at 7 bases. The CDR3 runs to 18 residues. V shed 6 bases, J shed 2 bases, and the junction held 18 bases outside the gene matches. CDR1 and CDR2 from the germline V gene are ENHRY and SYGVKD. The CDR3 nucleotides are TGTGCCATCAGGAATACCCGGGACAGTATAAACCCGAACTATGGCTACACCTTC. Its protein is CAIRNTRDSINPNYGYTF.

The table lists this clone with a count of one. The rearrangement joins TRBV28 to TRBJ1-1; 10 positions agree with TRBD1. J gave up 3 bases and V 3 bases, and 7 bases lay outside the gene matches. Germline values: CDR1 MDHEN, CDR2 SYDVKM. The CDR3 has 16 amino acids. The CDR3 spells CASSFALGTGDTEAFF. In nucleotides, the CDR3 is TGTGCCAGCAGTTTCGCTCTCGGGACAGGGGACACTGAAGCTTTCTTT.

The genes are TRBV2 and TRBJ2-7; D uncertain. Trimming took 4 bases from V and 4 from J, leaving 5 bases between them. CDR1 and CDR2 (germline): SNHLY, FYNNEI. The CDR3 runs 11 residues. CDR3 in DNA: TGTGCCAGCAGTGTGGAGTACGAGCAGTACTTC. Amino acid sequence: CASSVEYEQYF.

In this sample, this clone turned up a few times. This chain's CDR3 is CASSGSGSAWEQFF. CDR3 in DNA: TGTGCCAGCAGCGGTTCGGGGTCAGCCTGGGAGCAGTTCTTC. The V gene is TRBV5-6, the J gene TRBJ2-1; a possible D gene is TRBD2 (5 bases). Germline lookup yields CDR1 SGHDT and CDR2 YYEEEE. This CDR3 spans 14 amino acids. V was cut by 4 bases and J by 10 bases, with 18 bases left in between.

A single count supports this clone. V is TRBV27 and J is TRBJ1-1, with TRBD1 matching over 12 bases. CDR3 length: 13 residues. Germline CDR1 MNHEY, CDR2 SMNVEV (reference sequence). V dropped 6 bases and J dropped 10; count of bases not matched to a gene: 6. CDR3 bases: TGTGCCAGCAGCTACCGGGACAGGGGGCTAGCTTTCTTT. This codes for CASSYRDRGLAFF.